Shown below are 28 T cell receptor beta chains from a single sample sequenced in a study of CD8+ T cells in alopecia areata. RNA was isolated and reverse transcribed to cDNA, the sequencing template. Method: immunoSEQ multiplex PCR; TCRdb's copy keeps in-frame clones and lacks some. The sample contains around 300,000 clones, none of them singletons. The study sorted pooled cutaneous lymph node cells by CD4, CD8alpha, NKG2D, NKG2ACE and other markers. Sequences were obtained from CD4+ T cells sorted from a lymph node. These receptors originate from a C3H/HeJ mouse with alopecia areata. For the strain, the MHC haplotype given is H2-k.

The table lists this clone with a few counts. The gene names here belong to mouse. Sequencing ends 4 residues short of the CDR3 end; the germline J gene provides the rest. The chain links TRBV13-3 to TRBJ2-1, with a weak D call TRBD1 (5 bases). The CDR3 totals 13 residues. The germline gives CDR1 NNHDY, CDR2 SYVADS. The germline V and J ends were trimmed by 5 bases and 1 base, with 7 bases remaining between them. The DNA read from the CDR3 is TGTGCCAGCAGCCCAGGGAACTATGCT. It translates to CASSPGNYA. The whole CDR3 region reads CASSPGNYAEQFF.

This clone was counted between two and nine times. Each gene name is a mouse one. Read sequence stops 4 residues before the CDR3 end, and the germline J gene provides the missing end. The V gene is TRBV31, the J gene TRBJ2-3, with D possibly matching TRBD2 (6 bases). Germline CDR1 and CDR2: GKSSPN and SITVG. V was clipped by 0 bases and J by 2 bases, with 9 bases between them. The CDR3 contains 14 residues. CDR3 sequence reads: CAWSLLGLAETLYF. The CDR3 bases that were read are TGTGCCTGGAGTCTACTGGGACTTGCAGAA.

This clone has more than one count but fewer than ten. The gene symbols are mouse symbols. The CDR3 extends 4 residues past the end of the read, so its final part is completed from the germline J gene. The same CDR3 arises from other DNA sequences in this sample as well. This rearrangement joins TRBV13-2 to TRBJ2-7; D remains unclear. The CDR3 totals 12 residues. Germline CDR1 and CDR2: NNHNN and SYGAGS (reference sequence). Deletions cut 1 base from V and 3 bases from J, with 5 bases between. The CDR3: CASGDQLYEQYF. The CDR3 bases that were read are TGTGCCAGCGGTGATCAACTCTAT.

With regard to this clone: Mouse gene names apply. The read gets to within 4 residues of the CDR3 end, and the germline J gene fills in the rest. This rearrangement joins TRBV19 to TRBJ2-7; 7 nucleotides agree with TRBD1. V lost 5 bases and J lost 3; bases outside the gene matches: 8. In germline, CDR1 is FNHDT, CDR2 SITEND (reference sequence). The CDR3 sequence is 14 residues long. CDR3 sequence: CASSPPGTDYEQYF. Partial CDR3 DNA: TGTGCCAGCAGCCCCCCCGGGACAGACTAT.

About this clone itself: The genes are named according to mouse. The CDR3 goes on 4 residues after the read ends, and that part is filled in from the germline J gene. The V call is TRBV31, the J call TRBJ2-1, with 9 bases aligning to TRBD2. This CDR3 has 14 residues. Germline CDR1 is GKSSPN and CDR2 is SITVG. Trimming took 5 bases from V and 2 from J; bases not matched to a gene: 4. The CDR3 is CAWAHWGDYAEQFF. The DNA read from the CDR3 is TGTGCCTGGGCCCACTGGGGGGACTATGCT.

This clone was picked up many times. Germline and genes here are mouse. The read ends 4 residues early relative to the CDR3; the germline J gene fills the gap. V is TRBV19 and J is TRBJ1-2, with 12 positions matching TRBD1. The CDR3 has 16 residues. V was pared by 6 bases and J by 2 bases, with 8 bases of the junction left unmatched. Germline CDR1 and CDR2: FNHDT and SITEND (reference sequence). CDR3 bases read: TGTGCCAGCACCTCTCGGGACAGGGGGCATAACTCC. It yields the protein CASTSRDRGHNS. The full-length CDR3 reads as CASTSRDRGHNSDYTF.

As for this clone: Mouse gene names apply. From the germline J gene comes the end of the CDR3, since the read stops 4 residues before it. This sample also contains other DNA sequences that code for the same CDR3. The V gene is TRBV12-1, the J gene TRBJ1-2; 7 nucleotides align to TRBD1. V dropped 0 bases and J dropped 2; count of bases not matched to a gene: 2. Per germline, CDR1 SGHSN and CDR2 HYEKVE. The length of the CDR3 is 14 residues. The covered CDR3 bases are TGTGCCAGCTCTCTCGAGGGGGCCAACTCC. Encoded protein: CASSLEGANS. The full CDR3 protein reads CASSLEGANSDYTF.

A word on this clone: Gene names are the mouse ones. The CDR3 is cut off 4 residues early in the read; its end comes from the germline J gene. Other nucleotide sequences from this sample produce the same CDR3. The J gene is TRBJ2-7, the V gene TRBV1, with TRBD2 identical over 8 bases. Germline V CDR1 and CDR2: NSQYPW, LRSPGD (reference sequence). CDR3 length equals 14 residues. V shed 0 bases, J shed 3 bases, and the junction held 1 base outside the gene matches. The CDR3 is CTCSAETGVYEQYF. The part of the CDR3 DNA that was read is TGCACCTGCAGTGCAGAGACTGGGGTCTAT.

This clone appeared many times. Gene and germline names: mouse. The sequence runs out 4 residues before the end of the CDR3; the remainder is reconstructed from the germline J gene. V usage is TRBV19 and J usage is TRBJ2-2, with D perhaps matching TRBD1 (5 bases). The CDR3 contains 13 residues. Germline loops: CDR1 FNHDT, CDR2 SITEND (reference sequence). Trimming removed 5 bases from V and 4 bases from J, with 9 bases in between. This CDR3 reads CASSRGVTGQLYF. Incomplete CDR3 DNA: TGTGCCAGCAGCCGAGGGGTCACCGGG.

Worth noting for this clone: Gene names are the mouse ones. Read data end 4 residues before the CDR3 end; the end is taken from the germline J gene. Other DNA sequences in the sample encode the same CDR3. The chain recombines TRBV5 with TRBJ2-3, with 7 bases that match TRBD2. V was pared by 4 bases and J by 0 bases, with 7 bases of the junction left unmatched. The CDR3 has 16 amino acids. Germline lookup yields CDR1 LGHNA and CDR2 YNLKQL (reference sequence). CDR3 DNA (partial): TGTGCCAGCAGCCCCCGACTGGGAACTAGTGCAGAA. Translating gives CASSPRLGTSAE. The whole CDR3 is CASSPRLGTSAETLYF.

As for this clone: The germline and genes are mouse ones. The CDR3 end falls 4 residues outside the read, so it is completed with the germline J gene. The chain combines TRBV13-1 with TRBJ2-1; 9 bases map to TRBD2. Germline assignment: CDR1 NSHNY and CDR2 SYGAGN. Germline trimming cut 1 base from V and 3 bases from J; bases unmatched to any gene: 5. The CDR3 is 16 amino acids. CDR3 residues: CASSDWGGAGYAEQFF. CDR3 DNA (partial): TGTGCCAGCAGTGATTGGGGGGGCGCTGGCTATGCT.

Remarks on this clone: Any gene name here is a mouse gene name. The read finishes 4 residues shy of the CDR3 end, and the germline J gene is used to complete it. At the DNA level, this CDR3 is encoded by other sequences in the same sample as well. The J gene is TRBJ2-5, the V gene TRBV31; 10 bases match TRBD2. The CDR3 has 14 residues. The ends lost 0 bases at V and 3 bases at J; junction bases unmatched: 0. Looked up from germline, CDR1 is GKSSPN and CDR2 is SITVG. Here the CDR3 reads CAWSLLGGQDTQYF. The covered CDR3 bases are TGTGCCTGGAGTCTACTGGGGGGGCAAGAC. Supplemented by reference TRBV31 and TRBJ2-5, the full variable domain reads AQTIHQWPVAEIKAVGSPLSLGCTIKGKSSPNLYWYWQATGGTLQQLFYSITVGQVESVVQLNLSASRPKDDQFILSTEKLLLSHSGFYLCAWSLLGGQDTQYFGPGTRLLVL.

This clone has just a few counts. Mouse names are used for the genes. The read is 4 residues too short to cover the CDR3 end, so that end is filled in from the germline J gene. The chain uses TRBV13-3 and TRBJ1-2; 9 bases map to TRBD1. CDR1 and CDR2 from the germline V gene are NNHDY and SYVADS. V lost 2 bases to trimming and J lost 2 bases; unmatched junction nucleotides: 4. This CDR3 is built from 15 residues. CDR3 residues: CASSDTGTGNSDYTF. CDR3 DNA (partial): TGTGCCAGCAGTGACACCGGGACAGGGAACTCC.

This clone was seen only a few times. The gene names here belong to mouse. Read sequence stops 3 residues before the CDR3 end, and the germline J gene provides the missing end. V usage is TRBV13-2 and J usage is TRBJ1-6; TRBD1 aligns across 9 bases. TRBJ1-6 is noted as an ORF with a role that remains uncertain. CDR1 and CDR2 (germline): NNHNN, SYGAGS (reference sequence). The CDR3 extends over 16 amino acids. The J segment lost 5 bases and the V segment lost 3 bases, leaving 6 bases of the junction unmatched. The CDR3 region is CASGVVGQGNNSPLYF. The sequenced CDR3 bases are TGTGCCAGCGGTGTAGTAGGACAGGGGAATAATTCGCCC.

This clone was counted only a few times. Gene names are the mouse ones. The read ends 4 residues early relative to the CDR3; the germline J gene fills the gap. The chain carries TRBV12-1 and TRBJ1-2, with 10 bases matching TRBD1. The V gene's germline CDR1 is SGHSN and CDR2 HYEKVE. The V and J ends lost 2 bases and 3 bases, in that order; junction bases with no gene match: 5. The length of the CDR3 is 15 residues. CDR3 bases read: TGTGCCAGCTCTCATCAAGGGACAGGGGACTCC. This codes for CASSHQGTGDS. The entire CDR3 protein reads CASSHQGTGDSDYTF.

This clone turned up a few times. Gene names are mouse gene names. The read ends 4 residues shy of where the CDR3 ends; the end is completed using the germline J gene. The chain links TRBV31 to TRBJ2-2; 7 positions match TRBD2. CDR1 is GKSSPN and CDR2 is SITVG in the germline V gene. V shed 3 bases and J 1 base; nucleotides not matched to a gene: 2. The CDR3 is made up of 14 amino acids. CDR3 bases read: TGTGCCTGGAGGGACTGGCGAAACACCGGG. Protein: CAWRDWRNTG. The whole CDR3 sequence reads CAWRDWRNTGQLYF.

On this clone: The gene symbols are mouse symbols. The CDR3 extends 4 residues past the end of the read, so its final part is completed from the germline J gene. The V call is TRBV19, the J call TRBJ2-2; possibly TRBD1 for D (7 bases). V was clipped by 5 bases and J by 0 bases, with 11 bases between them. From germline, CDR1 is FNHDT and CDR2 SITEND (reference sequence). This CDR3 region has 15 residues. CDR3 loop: CASRRGRTNTGQLYF. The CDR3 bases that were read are TGTGCCAGCAGAAGGGGGCGGACAAACACCGGG. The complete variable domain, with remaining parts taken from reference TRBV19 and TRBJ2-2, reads GGIITQTPKFLIGQEGQKLTLKCQQNFNHDTMYWYRQDSGKGLRLIYYSITENDLQKGDLSEGYDASREKKSSFSLTVTSAQKNEMAVFLCASRRGRTNTGQLYFGEGSKLTVL.

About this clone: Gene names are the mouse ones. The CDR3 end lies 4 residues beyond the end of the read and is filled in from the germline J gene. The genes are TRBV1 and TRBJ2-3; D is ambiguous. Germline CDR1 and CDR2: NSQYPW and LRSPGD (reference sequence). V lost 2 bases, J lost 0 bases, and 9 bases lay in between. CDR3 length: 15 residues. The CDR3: CTCSAQTTSAETLYF. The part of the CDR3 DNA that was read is TGCACCTGCAGTGCACAGACAACTAGTGCAGAA.

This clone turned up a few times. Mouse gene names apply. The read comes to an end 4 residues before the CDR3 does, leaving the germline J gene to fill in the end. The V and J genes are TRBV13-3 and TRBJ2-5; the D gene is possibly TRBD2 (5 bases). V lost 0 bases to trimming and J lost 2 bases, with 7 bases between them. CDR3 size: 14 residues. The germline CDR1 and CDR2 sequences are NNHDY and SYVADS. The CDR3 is CASSDVGSQDTQYF. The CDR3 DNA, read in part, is TGTGCCAGCAGTGATGTGGGGTCCCAAGAC.

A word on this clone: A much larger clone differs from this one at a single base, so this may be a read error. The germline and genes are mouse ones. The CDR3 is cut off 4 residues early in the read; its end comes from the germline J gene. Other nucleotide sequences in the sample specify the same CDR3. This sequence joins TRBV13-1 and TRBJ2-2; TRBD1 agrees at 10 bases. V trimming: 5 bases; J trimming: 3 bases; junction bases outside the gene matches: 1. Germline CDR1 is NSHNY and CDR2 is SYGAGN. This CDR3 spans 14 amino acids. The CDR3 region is CASRDRGDTGQLYF. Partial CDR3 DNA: TGTGCCAGCAGGGACAGGGGGGACACCGGG.

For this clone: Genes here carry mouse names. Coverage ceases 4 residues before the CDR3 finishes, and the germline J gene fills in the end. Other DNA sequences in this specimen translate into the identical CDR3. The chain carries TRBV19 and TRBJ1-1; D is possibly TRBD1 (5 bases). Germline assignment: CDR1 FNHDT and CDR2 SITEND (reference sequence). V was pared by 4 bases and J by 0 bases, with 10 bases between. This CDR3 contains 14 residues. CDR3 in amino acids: CASSPGGANTEVFF. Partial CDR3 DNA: TGTGCCAGCAGTCCGGGGGGGGCAAACACA.

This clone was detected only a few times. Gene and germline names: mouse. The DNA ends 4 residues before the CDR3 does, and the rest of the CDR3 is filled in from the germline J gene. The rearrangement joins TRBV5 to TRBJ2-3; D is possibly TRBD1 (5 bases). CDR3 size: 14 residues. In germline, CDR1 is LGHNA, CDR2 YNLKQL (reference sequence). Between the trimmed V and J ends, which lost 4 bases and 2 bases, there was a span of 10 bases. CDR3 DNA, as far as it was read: TGTGCCAGCAGCCCCCAGGGTGATGCAGAA. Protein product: CASSPQGDAE. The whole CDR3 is CASSPQGDAETLYF.

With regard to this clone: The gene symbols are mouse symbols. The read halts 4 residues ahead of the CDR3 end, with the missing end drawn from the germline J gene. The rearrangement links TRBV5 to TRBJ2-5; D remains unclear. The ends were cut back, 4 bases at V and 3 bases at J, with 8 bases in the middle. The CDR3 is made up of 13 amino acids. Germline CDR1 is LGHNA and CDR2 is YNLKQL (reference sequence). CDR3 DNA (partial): TGTGCCAGCAGCCCCCGATGGCAAGAC. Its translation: CASSPRWQD. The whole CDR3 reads CASSPRWQDTQYF.

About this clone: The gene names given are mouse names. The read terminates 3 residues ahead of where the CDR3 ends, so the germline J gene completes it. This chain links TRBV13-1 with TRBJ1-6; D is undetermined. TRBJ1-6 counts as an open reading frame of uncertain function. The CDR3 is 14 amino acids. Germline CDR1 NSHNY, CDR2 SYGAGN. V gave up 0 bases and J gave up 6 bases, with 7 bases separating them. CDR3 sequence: CASSDVYPNSPLYF. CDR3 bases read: TGTGCCAGCAGTGATGTCTATCCTAATTCGCCC.

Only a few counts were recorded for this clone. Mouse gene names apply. The CDR3 loop is CTCSAVTGGTEVFF. The CDR3 bases that were read are TGCACCTGCAGTGCAGTTACAGGAGGGACA. The chain recombines TRBV1 with TRBJ1-1; maybe TRBD1 (5 bases). The CDR3 end is not reached by the read, which stops 4 residues before it; the germline J gene fills it in. The CDR3 consists of 14 residues. Germline CDR1 reads NSQYPW; CDR2 reads LRSPGD (reference sequence).

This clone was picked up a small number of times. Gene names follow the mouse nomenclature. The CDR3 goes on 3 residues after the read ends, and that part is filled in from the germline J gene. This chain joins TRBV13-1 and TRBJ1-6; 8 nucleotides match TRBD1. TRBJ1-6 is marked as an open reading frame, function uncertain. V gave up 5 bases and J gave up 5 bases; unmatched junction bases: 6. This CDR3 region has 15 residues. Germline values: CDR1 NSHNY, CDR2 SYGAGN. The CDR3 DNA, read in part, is TGTGCCAGCAGGCCCGGGACAGGAGATAATTCGCCC. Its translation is CASRPGTGDNSP. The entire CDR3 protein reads CASRPGTGDNSPLYF.

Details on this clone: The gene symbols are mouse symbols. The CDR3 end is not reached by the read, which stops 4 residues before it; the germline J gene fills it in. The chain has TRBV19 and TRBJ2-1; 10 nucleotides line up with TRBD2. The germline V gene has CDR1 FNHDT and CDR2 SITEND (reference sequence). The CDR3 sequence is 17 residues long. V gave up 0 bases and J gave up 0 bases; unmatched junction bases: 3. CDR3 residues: CASSIAGGALNYAEQFF. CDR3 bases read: TGTGCCAGCAGTATAGCTGGGGGGGCCCTTAACTATGCT.

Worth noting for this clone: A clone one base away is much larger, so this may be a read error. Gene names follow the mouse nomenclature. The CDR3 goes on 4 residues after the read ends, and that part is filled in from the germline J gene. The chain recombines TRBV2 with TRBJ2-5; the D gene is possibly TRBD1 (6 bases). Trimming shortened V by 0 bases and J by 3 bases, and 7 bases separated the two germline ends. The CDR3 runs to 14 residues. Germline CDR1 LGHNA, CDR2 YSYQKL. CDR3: CASSQERGQDTQYF. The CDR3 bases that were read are TGTGCCAGCAGCCAAGAAAGGGGGCAAGAC.